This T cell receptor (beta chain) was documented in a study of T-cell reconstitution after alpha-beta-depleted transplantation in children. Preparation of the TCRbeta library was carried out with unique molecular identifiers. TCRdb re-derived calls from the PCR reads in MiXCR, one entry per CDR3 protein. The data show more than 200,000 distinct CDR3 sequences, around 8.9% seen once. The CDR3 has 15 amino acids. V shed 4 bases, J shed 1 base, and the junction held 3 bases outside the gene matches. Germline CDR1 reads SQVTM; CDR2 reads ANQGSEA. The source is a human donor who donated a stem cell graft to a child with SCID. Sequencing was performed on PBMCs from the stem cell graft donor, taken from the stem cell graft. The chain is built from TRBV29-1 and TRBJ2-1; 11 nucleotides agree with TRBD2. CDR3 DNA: TGCAGCGTTGCGCCTAGCGGGGGGTCCTACAATGAGCAGTTCTTC. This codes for CSVAPSGGSYNEQFF.